Listed below are T cell receptor beta chains from one sample, sequenced in a study of blood T cell repertoires in COVID-19. This table comes from immunoSEQ multiplex PCR, and its TCRdb copy is limited to in-frame clones, with some not included. The table has about 160,000 clones, approximately 84% seen once. Sequenced: peripheral blood. The receptor set was obtained from a middle-aged man with acute or convalescent COVID-19. Both conserved end residues are part of each CDR3. The D gene is left open where the match is weak. Size values are once, few and many counts, or a class for expanded clones, and some rows have none.

V: TRBV15; size: .; D: .; J: TRBJ2-4; DNA: TGTGCCACCAGCAGAGATTTAGGAGGGGACGAGGCCAAAAACATTCAGTACTTC; CDR3: CATSRDLGGDEAKNIQYF
V: TRBV18; size: .; D: .; J: TRBJ1-5; DNA: TGTGCCAGCTCACCCGGGAATTATAGCAATCAGCCCCAGCATTTT; CDR3: CASSPGNYSNQPQHF
V: TRBV3-1/TRBV3-2; size: few; D: .; J: TRBJ1-1; DNA: TGTGCCAGCAGCCCAAGACAGGCGAGAGCTTTCTTT; CDR3: CASSPRQARAFF
V: TRBV2; size: .; D: TRBD2; J: TRBJ2-3; DNA: TGTGCCAGCAGAGGACTAGCTAGCACAGATACGCAGTATTTT; CDR3: CASRGLASTDTQYF
V: TRBV7-9; size: .; D: TRBD1; J: TRBJ2-4; DNA: TGTGCCAGCAGCTTAGGAGGGCAGGGGGACATTCAGTACTTC; CDR3: CASSLGGQGDIQYF
V: TRBV11-2; size: .; D: TRBD2; J: TRBJ2-1; DNA: TGTGCCAGCAGCTCACTAGGGGCGGGGGGCTACAATGAGCAGTTCTTC; CDR3: CASSSLGAGGYNEQFF
V: TRBV4-1; size: .; D: .; J: TRBJ1-1; DNA: TGCGCCAGCAGCGCCGGGACACAGAACACTGAAGCTTTCTTT; CDR3: CASSAGTQNTEAFF
V: TRBV7-2; size: .; D: .; J: TRBJ1-1; DNA: TGTGCCAGCAGCTTACTACAGATCCACAGCACTGAAGCTTTCTTT; CDR3: CASSLLQIHSTEAFF
V: TRBV28; size: .; D: TRBD1; J: TRBJ2-1; DNA: TGTGCCACCCGGACAGGAAACTTCAATGAGCAGTTCTTC; CDR3: CATRTGNFNEQFF
V: TRBV7-3; size: .; D: .; J: TRBJ2-3; DNA: TGTGCCAGCAGCTCGAACGGGAACACAGATACGCAGTATTTT; CDR3: CASSSNGNTDTQYF
V: TRBV19; size: .; D: .; J: TRBJ1-5; DNA: TGTGCCAGTACCGACAGGATGAGCTATCAGCCCCAGCATTTT; CDR3: CASTDRMSYQPQHF
V: TRBV11-2; size: .; D: .; J: TRBJ1-2; DNA: TGTGCCAGCAGCTCCGGCGTGGAAGGGGCTCTTTATGGCTACACCTTC; CDR3: CASSSGVEGALYGYTF
V: TRBV10-3; size: .; D: TRBD1; J: TRBJ2-2; DNA: TGTGCCACGAATCAGGGGGACCGCGCGAACACCGGGGAGCTGTTTTTT; CDR3: CATNQGDRANTGELFF
V: TRBV2; size: .; D: .; J: TRBJ1-1; DNA: TGTGCCAGCAGTGACCAGGATCTTTTTATGAACACTGAAGCTTTCTTT; CDR3: CASSDQDLFMNTEAFF
V: TRBV27; size: .; D: TRBD1; J: TRBJ1-1; DNA: TGTGCCAGCAGTCCTCAGACAGGGGTTAACACTGAAGCTTTCTTT; CDR3: CASSPQTGVNTEAFF